What follows are 18 T cell receptor beta chains derived from one specimen sequenced in a study of blood T cell repertoires in COVID-19. This table comes from immunoSEQ multiplex PCR, and its TCRdb copy is limited to in-frame clones, with some not included. Here the sample spans about 24,000 clones, 82% being singletons. Sample: peripheral blood. Source of these receptors: a human donor in a cohort sampled during active COVID-19.

The CDR3 loop reads CASSPASGANQPQHF. The CDR3 region has the DNA TGTGCCAGCTCACCGGCGAGTGGGGCCAATCAGCCCCAGCATTTT. This rearrangement joins TRBV18 to TRBJ1-5; tentative D call: TRBD1 (5 bases). This CDR3 contains 15 residues. Germline values: CDR1 KGHSH, CDR2 LQKENI. V dropped 3 bases and J dropped 3 bases, with 12 bases sitting between them.

This chain connects TRBV6-2 or TRBV6-3 to TRBJ2-1, with 11 bases matching TRBD2. J lost 3 bases, V lost 6 bases, and 7 bases had no gene match. The CDR3 runs to 16 residues. In germline, CDR1 is MNHEY, CDR2 SVGEGT. In DNA, the CDR3 is TGTGCCAGCAGCCTCAGACTAGCGGGAATCTACAATGAGCAGTTCTTC. It encodes CASSLRLAGIYNEQFF.

This chain connects TRBV4-3 to TRBJ2-1, with D perhaps TRBD2 (5 bases). V lost 1 base, J lost 5 bases, and 21 bases lay in between. Germline lookup yields CDR1 LGHNA and CDR2 YSLEER. The length of the CDR3 is 18 residues. The CDR3 sequence: CASSQAPPSYGRDNEQFF. The CDR3 DNA sequence: TGCGCCAGCAGCCAAGCCCCTCCGTCCTATGGGAGAGACAATGAGCAGTTCTTC.

CDR3 residues: CASSQFSGGPGGEQFF. CDR3 coding DNA: TGCGCCAGCAGCCAATTTTCGGGGGGGCCGGGCGGTGAGCAGTTCTTC. The chain uses TRBV4-3 and TRBJ2-1, with 8 bases fitting TRBD2. Germline assignment: CDR1 LGHNA and CDR2 YSLEER. Germline trimming cut 2 bases from V and 9 bases from J; bases unmatched to any gene: 12. The CDR3 has 16 amino acids.

The rearrangement uses TRBV4-1 and TRBJ2-7; 8 bases line up with TRBD2. The CDR3 sequence is 16 residues long. Germline V gene lookup returns CDR1 MGHRA and CDR2 YSYEKL. J lost 2 bases, V lost 3 bases, and 9 bases had no gene match. The CDR3 region has the DNA TGCGCCAGCAGCCATCTGACTAGCGTAAGCCCCTACGAGCAGTACTTC. Encoded protein: CASSHLTSVSPYEQYF.

This chain joins TRBV21-1 and TRBJ2-7; the table names TRBD1, a call not compared with the DNA. TRBV21-1 is shown as a pseudogene. This CDR3 has 16 residues. The CDR3 DNA reads as TGTGCCAGCAGCAAAAGGGGATTTCCGGGTTACTACGAGCAGTACTTC. This gives the protein CASSKRGFPGYYEQYF.

V is TRBV13 and J is TRBJ1-5; D gene ambiguous. Per the germline V gene, CDR1 is PRHDT and CDR2 is FYEKMQ (reference sequence). Trimming cost V 5 bases and J 7 bases, with 15 bases left between them. This CDR3 contains 14 residues. CDR3 protein: CASSPGGRNQPQHF. The CDR3 region has the DNA TGTGCCAGCAGCCCTGGAGGGCGAAACCAGCCCCAGCATTTT.

This chain joins TRBV6-5 and TRBJ2-7; maybe TRBD1 (5 bases). Between the trimmed V and J ends, which lost 6 bases and 4 bases, there was a span of 13 bases. The V gene's germline CDR1 is MNHEY and CDR2 SVGAGI. The CDR3 length is 13 residues. In nucleotides, the CDR3 is TGTGCCAGCAGCCACTCCTCAGGGTACGAGCAGTACTTC. Its translation: CASSHSSGYEQYF.

This chain connects TRBV12-5 to TRBJ1-4; D uncertain. V was trimmed by 2 bases and J by 8 bases, leaving 6 bases between them. The CDR3 runs to 12 residues. Germline V gene sequence: CDR1 LGHNT, CDR2 FRNRAP. The CDR3 coding sequence is TGTGCTAGTGGTTTGCCTGGCGAAAAACTGTTTTTT. Amino acids: CASGLPGEKLFF.

The chain combines TRBV6-5 with TRBJ2-7; 9 nucleotides agree with TRBD1. V lost 2 bases and J lost 4; bases outside the gene matches: 6. The CDR3 covers 15 residues. CDR1 and CDR2 (germline): MNHEY, SVGAGI. The CDR3 here is CASSYTTGQGYEQYF. CDR3 coding DNA: TGTGCCAGCAGTTACACCACGGGACAGGGTTACGAGCAGTACTTC.

The chain recombines TRBV11-3 with TRBJ2-1; D not resolved. CDR3 length equals 11 residues. The V end was cut by 5 bases, the J end by 5 bases, with 4 bases between. CDR1 is SGHNT, CDR2 YENEEA, per germline. The CDR3 DNA is TGTGCCAGCAGCCTTAACAATGAGCAGTTCTTC. As protein: CASSLNNEQFF.

This clone occurred a few times. This chain connects TRBV19 to TRBJ2-3; TRBD1 matches 10 bases. Trimming removed 5 bases from V and 3 bases from J; junction bases left unmatched: 8. The CDR3 is 16 residues long. Germline CDR1 is LNHDA and CDR2 is SQIVND (reference sequence). DNA for the CDR3: TGTGCCAGTAGTGAGACAGGGGGCGGTATGACAGATACGCAGTATTTT. Translated, it gives CASSETGGGMTDTQYF.

Only one count was recorded for this clone. The chain uses TRBV4-3 and TRBJ2-7; 11 bases map to TRBD2. The CDR3 covers 16 residues. Germline V gene lookup returns CDR1 LGHNA and CDR2 YSLEER. Unmatched junction bases numbered 2, after V lost 1 base and J lost 0 bases. The CDR3 reads CASSQAGLAVSYEQYF. The CDR3 coding sequence is TGCGCCAGCAGCCAAGCGGGACTAGCGGTCTCCTACGAGCAGTACTTC.

V usage is TRBV27 and J usage is TRBJ2-1; the match to TRBD1 covers 8 bases. Per germline, CDR1 MNHEY and CDR2 SMNVEV (reference sequence). The CDR3 has 17 residues. The V and J ends lost 4 bases and 6 bases, in that order; junction bases with no gene match: 14. The CDR3 loop is CASSSLGQGWRRNEQFF. Written as DNA, the CDR3 is TGTGCCAGCAGTTCCCTCGGACAGGGATGGCGCCGCAATGAGCAGTTCTTC.

V and J are TRBV2 and TRBJ2-1; TRBD2 matches at 14 bases. The trim removed 6 bases at V and 7 bases at J, leaving 5 bases unmatched. The CDR3 is 15 residues long. The germline gives CDR1 SNHLY, CDR2 FYNNEI. CDR3 amino acids: CASRGLAGVSNEQFF. The CDR3 coding sequence is TGTGCCAGCAGGGGACTAGCGGGAGTGTCAAATGAGCAGTTCTTC.

This clone showed up just a few times. The genes are TRBV6-5 and TRBJ2-7, with TRBD1 identical over 8 bases. The J segment lost 2 bases and the V segment lost 6 bases, leaving 6 bases of the junction unmatched. The CDR3 is 14 residues long. The V gene's germline CDR1 is MNHEY and CDR2 SVGAGI. The CDR3 nucleotides read TGTGCCAGCAGACTAGGACAGGGAGCCTACGAGCAGTACTTC. Its translation is CASRLGQGAYEQYF.

The chain recombines TRBV30 with TRBJ2-3; 7 nucleotides align to TRBD1. J was trimmed by 1 base and V by 1 base; bases with no gene match: 20. Germline-derived CDR1 and CDR2 are GTSNPN and SVGIG (reference sequence). The CDR3 totals 20 residues. CDR3: CAWSDPLAGLRGHGTDTQYF. The CDR3 DNA sequence: TGTGCCTGGAGTGACCCTCTTGCGGGCCTGAGGGGGCACGGCACAGATACGCAGTATTTT.

This clone was detected only a few times. The chain is built from TRBV7-9 and TRBJ2-1; 11 nucleotides align to TRBD2. Germline CDR1 reads SEHNR; CDR2 reads FQNEAQ (reference sequence). The CDR3 consists of 13 residues. V shed 0 bases, J shed 15 bases, and the junction held 4 bases outside the gene matches. The chain's CDR3 is CASSLAGTSGGFF. The CDR3 DNA reads TGTGCCAGCAGCTTAGCCGGGACTAGCGGAGGGTTCTTC.